Following are 30 T cell receptor beta chains from one sample sequenced in a study of blood T cell repertoires in COVID-19. The table came from immunoSEQ multiplex PCR; TCRdb's copy has only in-frame clones and leaves some out. The profile shows roughly 220,000 clones, roughly 84% of them singletons. The sample comprised peripheral blood. The receptors shown here come from a woman younger than 45 who had recovered from COVID-19.

V gene TRBV20-1 combines with J gene TRBJ1-1; tentatively, D is TRBD1 (5 bases). Per germline, CDR1 DFQATT and CDR2 SNEGSKA (reference sequence). V lost 3 bases and J lost 0, with 8 bases in between. This CDR3 spans 13 amino acids. The CDR3 nucleotides are TGCAGTGCTAGTCAGACAGTGAACACTGAAGCTTTCTTT. This codes for CSASQTVNTEAFF.

V and J are TRBV3-1 (or the pseudogene TRBV3-2) and TRBJ2-3; D is perhaps TRBD2 (6 bases). Trimming removed 4 bases at V and 1 base at J, with 9 bases between. The germline CDR1 and CDR2 sequences are LGHDT and YNNKEL (reference sequence). The CDR3 is 14 residues long. Here the CDR3 reads CASSPGEGTDTQYF. CDR3 DNA sequence: TGTGCCAGCAGCCCGGGAGAAGGCACAGATACGCAGTATTTT.

Worth noting for this clone: At one boundary the junction diverges from the germline segment, which might be a read error. This chain links TRBV6-1 with TRBJ2-3, with 8 bases lining up with TRBD2. The CDR3 sequence is 15 residues long. Germline-derived CDR1 and CDR2 are MNHNS and SASEGT. CDR3 in amino acids: CASSEAGDGTDTQYF. For the CDR3, the DNA is TGTGCCAGCAGCGAAGCGGGAGATGGCACAGATACGCAGTATTTT.

The chain joins TRBV6-1 to TRBJ1-4; D may be TRBD1 (5 bases). The CDR3 length is 15 residues. From germline, CDR1 is MNHNS and CDR2 SASEGT. V lost 1 base and J lost 4, with 10 bases in between. The CDR3 region has the DNA TGTGCCAGCAGTGAAGGACAGCTTGATAATGAAAAACTGTTTTTT. Amino acid sequence: CASSEGQLDNEKLFF.

J is TRBJ1-1 and V is TRBV5-1; a possible D gene is TRBD1 (6 bases). V was trimmed by 4 bases and J by 4 bases, leaving 14 bases between them. The CDR3 consists of 14 residues. Germline values: CDR1 SGHRS, CDR2 YFSETQ. CDR3 loop: CASSLRDTSTEAFF. The CDR3 bases are TGCGCCAGCAGCCTAAGGGACACTAGCACTGAAGCTTTCTTT.

The chain carries TRBV11-2 and TRBJ2-7; D not certain. V was pared by 2 bases and J by 0 bases, with 8 bases between. The CDR3 runs 14 residues. The V gene's germline CDR1 is SGHAT and CDR2 FQNNGV. CDR3 in amino acids: CASSLWSSSYEQYF. CDR3 nucleotides: TGTGCCAGCAGCTTATGGTCGAGCTCCTACGAGCAGTACTTC.

V gene TRBV9 combines with J gene TRBJ2-7; 12 bases line up with TRBD2. J lost 3 bases, V lost 0 bases, and 4 bases had no gene match. Germline CDR1 SGDLS, CDR2 YYNGEE. This CDR3 contains 16 residues. CDR3 region: CASSVVPSGRVYEQYF. The DNA of the CDR3 is TGTGCCAGCAGCGTAGTTCCTAGCGGGAGGGTCTACGAGCAGTACTTC.

The chain employs TRBV20-1 and TRBJ2-5; 9 bases agree with TRBD2. CDR3 length: 15 residues. J lost 5 bases, V lost 3 bases, and 10 bases had no gene match. Germline CDR1 DFQATT, CDR2 SNEGSKA (reference sequence). For the CDR3, the DNA is TGCAGTGCTAGTGGTAGCGGGAGAGGGAGCGAGACCCAGTACTTC. Amino acids: CSASGSGRGSETQYF.

This clone was observed a few times. The chain joins TRBV14 to TRBJ2-2; TRBD2 aligns across 9 bases. Unmatched junction bases numbered 13, after V lost 5 bases and J lost 6 bases. Germline V gene data show CDR1 as SGHDN and CDR2 as FVKESK. The CDR3 is made up of 17 amino acids. DNA of the CDR3: TGTGCCAGCAGCTCGGAGGCAGCGGGAGGTCCGGCCGGGGAGCTGTTTTTT. This encodes CASSSEAAGGPAGELFF.

V gene TRBV5-5 combines with J gene TRBJ1-4, with D possibly being TRBD1 (5 bases). Germline V lookup: CDR1 SGHKS, CDR2 YYEKEE (reference sequence). Trimming pared 4 bases from V and 5 bases from J, leaving 15 bases between. The CDR3 totals 15 residues. CDR3 coding DNA: TGTGCCAGCAGCAGACGACAGACCTTAAATGAAAAACTGTTTTTT. It codes for CASSRRQTLNEKLFF.

The chain uses TRBV5-6 and TRBJ1-2, with 11 bases aligning to TRBD1. CDR3 size: 14 residues. V lost 5 bases to trimming and J lost 8 bases; unmatched junction nucleotides: 8. Germline assignment: CDR1 SGHDT and CDR2 YYEEEE. DNA for the CDR3: TGTGCCAGCAGTCCTGGACAGGGGGCGCTGGGCTACACCTTC. It translates to CASSPGQGALGYTF.

This chain joins TRBV28 and TRBJ2-3; 8 nucleotides agree with TRBD2. The CDR3 is 15 residues long. Trimming removed 7 bases from V and 3 bases from J; junction bases left unmatched: 9. Germline CDR1 and CDR2: MDHEN and SYDVKM. CDR3 sequence reads: CASTGLGLGTDTQYF. CDR3 in DNA: TGTGCCAGCACCGGGTTGGGACTAGGAACAGATACGCAGTATTTT.

The chain recombines TRBV7-3 with TRBJ2-2; 7 nucleotides agree with TRBD2. This CDR3 is 14 amino acids long. Germline values: CDR1 SGHTA, CDR2 FQGTGA. V shed 6 bases and J 4 bases; nucleotides not matched to a gene: 5. CDR3 DNA sequence: TGTGCCAGCAGGGGAACTAGCGCCACCGGGGAGCTGTTTTTT. Its translation: CASRGTSATGELFF.

This clone appeared once. The genes are TRBV19 and TRBJ1-1, with D unresolved. Germline lookup yields CDR1 LNHDA and CDR2 SQIVND (reference sequence). CDR3 length equals 14 residues. The V end was cut by 4 bases, the J end by 7 bases, with 16 bases between. Here the CDR3 reads CASSKVAGVGEAFF. CDR3 in DNA: TGTGCCAGTAGTAAAGTTGCGGGAGTCGGTGAAGCTTTCTTT.

The chain combines TRBV18 with TRBJ2-1, with 10 bases identical to TRBD2. The V gene's germline CDR1 is KGHSH and CDR2 LQKENI. The CDR3 totals 14 residues. With 3 bases clipped from V and 6 bases from J, the junction kept 2 bases outside the gene matches. The CDR3 loop reads CASSPSGRSNEQFF. CDR3 coding DNA: TGTGCCAGCTCACCTAGCGGGAGGTCCAATGAGCAGTTCTTC.

The CDR3 DNA reads TGTGCCATTTCCCTCGGGTCTGCATACACCTACGAGCAGTACTTC. Amino acid sequence: CAISLGSAYTYEQYF. This sequence joins TRBV13 and TRBJ2-7; D is uncertain. With 10 bases removed from V and 2 bases from J, the gap between germline ends came to 21 bases. This CDR3 contains 15 residues. Germline V gene sequence: CDR1 PRHDT, CDR2 FYEKMQ (reference sequence).

V and J are TRBV28 and TRBJ1-2; a possible D gene is TRBD1 (6 bases). The germline V gene encodes CDR1 MDHEN and CDR2 SYDVKM. The CDR3 is 10 residues long. V lost 10 bases to trimming and J lost 8 bases, with 11 bases between them. The CDR3 DNA follows: TGTGCCATTTCAGGGGAGGGCTACACCTTC. Its translation is CAISGEGYTF.

This chain uses TRBV27 with TRBJ1-5; 8 nucleotides match TRBD1. The CDR3 has 17 residues. Germline CDR1 MNHEY, CDR2 SMNVEV (reference sequence). V shed 2 bases and J 4 bases; nucleotides not matched to a gene: 10. The CDR3 spells CASSLRWDRRQNQPQHF. The CDR3 DNA follows: TGTGCCAGCAGTTTAAGGTGGGACAGGAGACAAAATCAGCCCCAGCATTTT.

The chain combines TRBV2 with TRBJ1-3; possibly TRBD1 for D (5 bases). Germline CDR1 SNHLY, CDR2 FYNNEI. The CDR3 runs to 16 residues. The V and J ends lost 2 bases and 0 bases respectively, with 11 bases between them. The CDR3 nucleotides are TGTGCCAGCAGTGAAAACAGGCGGAGCTCTGGAAACACCATATATTTT. It specifies CASSENRRSSGNTIYF.

There are a few counts of this clone. V and J are TRBV18 and TRBJ2-7, with 8 bases that match TRBD1. Germline CDR1 is KGHSH and CDR2 is LQKENI. With 3 bases clipped from V and 5 bases from J, the junction kept 0 bases outside the gene matches. The CDR3 sequence is 12 residues long. CDR3 protein: CASSPTGDEQYF. DNA for the CDR3: TGTGCCAGCTCACCGACAGGGGACGAGCAGTACTTC.

Here the CDR3 reads CASSRQGAGNTIYF. CDR3 nucleotides: TGTGCCAGCAGTCGACAGGGGGCGGGAAACACCATATATTTT. The V call is TRBV2, the J call TRBJ1-3; TRBD1 matches 10 bases. This CDR3 region has 14 residues. The V segment lost 5 bases and the J segment 4 bases; nucleotides outside the gene matches: 2. Germline V lookup: CDR1 SNHLY, CDR2 FYNNEI.

This sequence joins TRBV6-5 and TRBJ2-7; D gene uncertain. The CDR3 is made up of 15 amino acids. Per the germline V gene, CDR1 is MNHEY and CDR2 is SVGAGI. With 0 bases removed from V and 7 bases from J, the gap between germline ends came to 16 bases. The CDR3 spells CASSYSSLSAFEQYF. The DNA of the CDR3 is TGTGCCAGCAGTTACTCCTCTTTGTCAGCGTTTGAGCAGTACTTC.

This clone was found once. The V gene is TRBV9, the J gene TRBJ2-3, with a weak D call TRBD2 (6 bases). The CDR3 extends over 15 amino acids. Trimming shortened V by 0 bases and J by 3 bases, and 11 bases separated the two germline ends. The germline V gene has CDR1 SGDLS and CDR2 YYNGEE. CDR3 nucleotide sequence: TGTGCCAGCAGCGTAGGCCTAGCGAAGACAGATACGCAGTATTTT. Translation gives CASSVGLAKTDTQYF.

The chain carries TRBV10-3 and TRBJ2-3; 11 positions match TRBD2. This CDR3 has 16 residues. Per the germline V gene, CDR1 is ENHRY and CDR2 is SYGVKD. With V trimmed by 6 bases and J by 4 bases, 9 bases remained unmatched. DNA of the CDR3: TGTGCCATCAGGGATACTAGCGGGGGACAATCAGATACGCAGTATTTT. It codes for CAIRDTSGGQSDTQYF.

V usage is TRBV7-3 and J usage is TRBJ2-1; possible D gene TRBD1, 5 bases. Trimming removed 1 base at V and 10 bases at J, with 11 bases between. Germline V gene lookup returns CDR1 SGHTA and CDR2 FQGTGA. This CDR3 is 13 amino acids long. The CDR3 sequence is CASSLRGLEEQFF. The CDR3 region has the DNA TGTGCCAGCAGCTTAAGGGGCTTAGAAGAGCAGTTCTTC.

J is TRBJ2-5 and V is TRBV6-5; 13 bases map to TRBD2. Germline CDR1 reads MNHEY; CDR2 reads SVGAGI. The length of the CDR3 is 16 residues. Losses at the gene ends were 2 bases for V and 9 bases for J; bases not matched to a gene: 9. CDR3 sequence (DNA): TGTGCCAGCAGTTACCCGGGACTAGCGGGACCCAGGGCCCAGTACTTC. Translating it yields CASSYPGLAGPRAQYF.

This clone was seen only a few times. The chain uses TRBV2 and TRBJ2-7, with 11 bases aligning to TRBD1. Germline loops: CDR1 SNHLY, CDR2 FYNNEI. Trimming took 11 bases from V and 4 from J; bases not matched to a gene: 7. CDR3 size: 13 residues. CDR3: CAVPGQGVYEQYF. The DNA of the CDR3 is TGTGCCGTTCCGGGACAGGGGGTGTACGAGCAGTACTTC.

The table lists this clone with a few counts. J is TRBJ2-5 and V is TRBV9; the D gene is possibly TRBD1 (6 bases). The CDR3 spans 13 residues. Trimming removed 0 bases from V and 5 bases from J, with 8 bases in between. The germline V gene encodes CDR1 SGDLS and CDR2 YYNGEE. As DNA, the CDR3 is TGTGCCAGCAGCGTAGCAGGGGTGGAGACCCAGTACTTC. Its translation: CASSVAGVETQYF.

The chain carries TRBV3-1 (or the pseudogene TRBV3-2) and TRBJ2-7; 11 nucleotides match TRBD2. Germline trimming cut 4 bases from V and 3 bases from J; bases unmatched to any gene: 5. The CDR3 has 15 residues. Germline V lookup: CDR1 LGHDT, CDR2 YNNKEL (reference sequence). CDR3 region: CASSPAGTSGYEQYF. Here the CDR3 DNA reads TGTGCCAGCAGCCCCGCCGGGACTAGCGGCTACGAGCAGTACTTC.

This clone was recorded only once. V gene TRBV9 combines with J gene TRBJ1-6; TRBD1 might be the D (5 bases). The CDR3 has 17 amino acids. Germline V gives CDR1 SGDLS, CDR2 YYNGEE. V was cut by 3 bases and J by 10 bases, with 23 bases left in between. The CDR3 reads CASSAGAGGSDWSPLHF. CDR3 bases: TGTGCCAGCAGCGCTGGGGCAGGAGGGAGCGATTGGTCACCCCTCCACTTT.